This entry describes one TCR beta chain. Its antigen is as yet unknown. The sample belongs to a study of blood T cells in healthy people across ages. General observations from the study: Roughly linear age-related decline in beta diversity appeared, significant by age 40. From one million sequenced T cells, diversity estimates were lower bounds.

Deletions cut 6 bases from V and 0 bases from J, with 16 bases between. The germline gives CDR1 SGHDN, CDR2 FVKESK. The CDR3 consists of 16 residues. The authors extracted at least 5.5 micrograms of total RNA per sample. The use of a sample-barcoded 5' primer and a J-beta primer mix characterized a second PCR of roughly 7 to 12 cycles. Each of the cDNA molecules was tagged by a template-switch adaptor with 12 random nucleotides. TCRdb re-derived calls from the 5' RACE reads in MiXCR, one entry per CDR3 protein. The table has about 1.8 million distinct CDR3 sequences, less than 50% seen once. The sequence came from a woman aged 40 to 49 in good health. The specimen was blood. This chain joins TRBV14 and TRBJ2-3, with D tentatively TRBD1 (5 bases). The CDR3 protein is CASRPGQTLSTDTQYF. The CDR3 DNA reads TGTGCCAGCAGACCCGGACAAACCCTTAGCACAGATACGCAGTATTTT. Full variable domain (outside the CDR3, taken from reference TRBV14 and TRBJ2-3): EAGVTQFPSHSVIEKGQTVTLRCDPISGHDNLYWYRRVMGKEIKFLLHFVKESKQDESGMPNNRFLAERTGGTYSTLKVQPAELEDSGVYFCASRPGQTLSTDTQYFGPGTRLTVL.